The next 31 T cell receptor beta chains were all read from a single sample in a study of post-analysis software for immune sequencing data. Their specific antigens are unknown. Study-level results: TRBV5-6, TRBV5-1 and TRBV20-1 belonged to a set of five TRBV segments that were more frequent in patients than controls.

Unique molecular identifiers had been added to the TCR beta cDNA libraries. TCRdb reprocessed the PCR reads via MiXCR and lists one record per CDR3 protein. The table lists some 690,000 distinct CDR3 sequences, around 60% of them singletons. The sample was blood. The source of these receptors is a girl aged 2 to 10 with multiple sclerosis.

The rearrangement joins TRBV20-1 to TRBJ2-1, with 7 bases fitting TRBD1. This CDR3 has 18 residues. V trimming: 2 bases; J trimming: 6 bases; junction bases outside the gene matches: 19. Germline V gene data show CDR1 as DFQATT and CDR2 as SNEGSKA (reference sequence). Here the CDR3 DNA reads TGCAGTGCTAGAAAGGATGGCATAGGGGACAGTCTTTTCAATGAGCAGTTCTTC. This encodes CSARKDGIGDSLFNEQFF.

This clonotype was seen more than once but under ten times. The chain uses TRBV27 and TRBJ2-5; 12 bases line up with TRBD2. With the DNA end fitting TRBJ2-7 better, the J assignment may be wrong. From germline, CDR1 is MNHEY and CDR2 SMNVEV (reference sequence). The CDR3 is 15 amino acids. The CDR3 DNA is TGTGCCAGCAGTCTTTCGACTAGCGGGAGCTACGAGCAGTACTTC. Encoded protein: CASSLSTSGSYEQYF.

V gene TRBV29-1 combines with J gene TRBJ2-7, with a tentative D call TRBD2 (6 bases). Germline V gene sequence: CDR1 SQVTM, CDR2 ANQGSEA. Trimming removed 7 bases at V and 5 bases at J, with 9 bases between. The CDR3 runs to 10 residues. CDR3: CSGGTDEQYF. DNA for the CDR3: TGCAGCGGGGGGACTGACGAGCAGTACTTC.

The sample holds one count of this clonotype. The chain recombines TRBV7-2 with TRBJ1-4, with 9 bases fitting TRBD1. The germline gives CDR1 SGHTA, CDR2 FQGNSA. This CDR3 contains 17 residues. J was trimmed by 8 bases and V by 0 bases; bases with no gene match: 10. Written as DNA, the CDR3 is TGTGCCAGCAGCTTAGCGCAATTGGACAGGGGAGGGGAAAAACTGTTTTTT. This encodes CASSLAQLDRGGEKLFF.

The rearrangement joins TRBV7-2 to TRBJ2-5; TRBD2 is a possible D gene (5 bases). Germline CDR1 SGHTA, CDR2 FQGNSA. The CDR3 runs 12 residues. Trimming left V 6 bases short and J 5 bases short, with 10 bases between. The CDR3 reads CASSSDLETQYF. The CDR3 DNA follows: TGTGCCAGCAGTTCGGACTTGGAGACCCAGTACTTC.

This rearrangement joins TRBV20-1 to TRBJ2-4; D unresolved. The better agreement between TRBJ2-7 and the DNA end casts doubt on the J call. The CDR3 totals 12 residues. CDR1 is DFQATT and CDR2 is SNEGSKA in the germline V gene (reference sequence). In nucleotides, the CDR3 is TGCAGTGCTAGGCCCAGTACCTACGAGCAGTACTTC. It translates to CSARPSTYEQYF.

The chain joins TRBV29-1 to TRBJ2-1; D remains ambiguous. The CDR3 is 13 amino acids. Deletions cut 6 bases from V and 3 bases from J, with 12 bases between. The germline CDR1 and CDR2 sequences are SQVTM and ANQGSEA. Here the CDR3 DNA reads TGCAGCGTCGGTGACTCCATCTACAATGAGCAGTTCTTC. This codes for CSVGDSIYNEQFF.

In DNA form, the CDR3 reads TGTGCCAGCAGCTTAGAATCACGGACAGGGTCTAGGAATGAGCAGTTCTTC. Translating it yields CASSLESRTGSRNEQFF. The chain has TRBV7-9 and TRBJ2-1; TRBD1 matches at 8 bases. Germline V lookup: CDR1 SEHNR, CDR2 FQNEAQ (reference sequence). J gave up 7 bases and V 1 base, and 12 bases lay outside the gene matches. This CDR3 spans 17 amino acids.

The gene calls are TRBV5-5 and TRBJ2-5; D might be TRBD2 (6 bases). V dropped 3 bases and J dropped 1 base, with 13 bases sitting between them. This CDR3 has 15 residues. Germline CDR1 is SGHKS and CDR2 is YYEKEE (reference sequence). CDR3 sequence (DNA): TGTGCCAGCAGCTCTTATAGCGGAACCCAAGAGACCCAGTACTTC. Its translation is CASSSYSGTQETQYF.

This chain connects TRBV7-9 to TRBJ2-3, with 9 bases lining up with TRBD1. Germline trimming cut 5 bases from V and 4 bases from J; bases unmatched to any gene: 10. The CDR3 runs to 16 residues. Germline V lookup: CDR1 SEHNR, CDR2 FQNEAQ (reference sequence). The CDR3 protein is CASSLSLGQGPDTQYF. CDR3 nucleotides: TGTGCCAGCAGCCTTTCCCTCGGACAGGGGCCAGATACGCAGTATTTT.

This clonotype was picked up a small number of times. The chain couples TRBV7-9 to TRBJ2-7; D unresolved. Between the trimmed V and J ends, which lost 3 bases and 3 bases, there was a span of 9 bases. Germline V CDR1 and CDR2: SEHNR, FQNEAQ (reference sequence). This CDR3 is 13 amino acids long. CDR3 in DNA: TGTGCCAGCAGCTTTGGATATAACTACGAGCAGTACTTC. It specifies CASSFGYNYEQYF.

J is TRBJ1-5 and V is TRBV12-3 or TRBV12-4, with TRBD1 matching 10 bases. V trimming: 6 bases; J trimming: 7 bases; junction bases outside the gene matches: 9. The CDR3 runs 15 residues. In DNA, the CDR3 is TGTGCCAGCAGGCCCGGGACAGGGGTCGAGCAGCCCCAGCATTTT. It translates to CASRPGTGVEQPQHF.

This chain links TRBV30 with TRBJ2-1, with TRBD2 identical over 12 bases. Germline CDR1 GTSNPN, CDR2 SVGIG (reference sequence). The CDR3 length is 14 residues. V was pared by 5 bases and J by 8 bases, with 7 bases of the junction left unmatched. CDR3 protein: CAWSSGRARHEQFF. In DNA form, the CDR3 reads TGTGCCTGGTCTAGCGGGAGGGCCAGGCATGAGCAGTTCTTC. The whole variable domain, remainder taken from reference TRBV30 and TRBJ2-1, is SQTIHQWPATLVQPVGSPLSLECTVEGTSNPNLYWYRQAAGRGLQLLFYSVGIGQISSEVPQNLSASRPQDRQFILSSKKLLLSDSGFYLCAWSSGRARHEQFFGPGTRLTVL.

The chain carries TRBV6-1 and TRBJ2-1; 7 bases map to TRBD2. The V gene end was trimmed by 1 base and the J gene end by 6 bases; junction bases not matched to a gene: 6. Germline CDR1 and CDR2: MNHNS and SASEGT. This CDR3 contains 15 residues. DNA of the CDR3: TGTGCCAGCAGTGAAGGGGACTATGGTTCCAATGAGCAGTTCTTC. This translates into CASSEGDYGSNEQFF.

The CDR3 bases are TGTGCCAGCAGCCGTGAAGGGGGAGATACGCAGTATTTT. Protein: CASSREGGDTQYF. This rearrangement joins TRBV3-1 to TRBJ2-3, with a weak D call TRBD1 (6 bases). V was cut by 4 bases and J by 5 bases, with 10 bases left in between. Per germline, CDR1 LGHDT and CDR2 YNNKEL (reference sequence). The CDR3 spans 13 residues.

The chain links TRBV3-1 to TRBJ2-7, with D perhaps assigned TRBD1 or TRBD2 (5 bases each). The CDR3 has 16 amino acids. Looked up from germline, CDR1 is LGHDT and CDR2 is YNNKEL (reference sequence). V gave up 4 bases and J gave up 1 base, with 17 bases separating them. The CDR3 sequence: CASSPGLRAYSYEQYF. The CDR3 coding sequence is TGTGCCAGCAGCCCGGGGCTCCGGGCCTATTCCTACGAGCAGTACTTC.

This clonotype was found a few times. The CDR3 sequence is CSVTSNGETQYF. The CDR3 DNA reads as TGCAGCGTGACTAGCAACGGAGAGACCCAGTACTTC. This chain joins TRBV29-1 and TRBJ2-5; 7 bases map to TRBD2. V was clipped by 6 bases and J by 4 bases; unmatched bases: 5. CDR3 length equals 12 residues. Germline V gene data show CDR1 as SQVTM and CDR2 as ANQGSEA.

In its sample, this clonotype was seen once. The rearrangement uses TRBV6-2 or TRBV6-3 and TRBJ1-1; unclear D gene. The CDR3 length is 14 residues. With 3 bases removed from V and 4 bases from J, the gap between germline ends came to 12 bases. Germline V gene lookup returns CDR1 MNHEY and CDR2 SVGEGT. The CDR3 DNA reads TGTGCCAGCAGTTATGCGGTGGTAGGCACTGAAGCTTTCTTT. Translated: CASSYAVVGTEAFF.

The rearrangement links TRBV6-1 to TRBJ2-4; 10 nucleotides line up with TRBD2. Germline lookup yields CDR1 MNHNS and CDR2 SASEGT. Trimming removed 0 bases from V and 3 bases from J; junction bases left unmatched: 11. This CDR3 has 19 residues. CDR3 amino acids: CASSEASLAGEGRKNIQYF. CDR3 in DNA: TGTGCCAGCAGTGAAGCTTCCCTAGCGGGAGAGGGGCGCAAAAACATTCAGTACTTC.

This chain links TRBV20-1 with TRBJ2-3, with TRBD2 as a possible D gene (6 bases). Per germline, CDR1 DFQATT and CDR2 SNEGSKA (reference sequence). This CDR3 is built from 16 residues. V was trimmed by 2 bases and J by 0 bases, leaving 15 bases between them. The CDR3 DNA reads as TGCAGTGCTAGACTAGCGCTCGAACCTAGCACAGATACGCAGTATTTT. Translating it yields CSARLALEPSTDTQYF.

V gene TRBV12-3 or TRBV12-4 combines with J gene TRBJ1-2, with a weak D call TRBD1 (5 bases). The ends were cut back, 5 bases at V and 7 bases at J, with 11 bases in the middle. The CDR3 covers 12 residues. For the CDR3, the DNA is TGTGCCAGCAGTCCTCTCGACAGTGGCTACACCTTC. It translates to CASSPLDSGYTF.

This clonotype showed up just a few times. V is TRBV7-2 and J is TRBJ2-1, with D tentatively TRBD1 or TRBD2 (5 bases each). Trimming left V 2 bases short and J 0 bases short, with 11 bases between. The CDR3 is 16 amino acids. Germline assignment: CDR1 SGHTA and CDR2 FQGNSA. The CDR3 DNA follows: TGTGCCAGCAGCTTACGAGGGGAACCCTCCTACAATGAGCAGTTCTTC. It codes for CASSLRGEPSYNEQFF. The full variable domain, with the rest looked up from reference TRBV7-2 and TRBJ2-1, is GAGVSQSPSNKVTEKGKDVELRCDPISGHTALYWYRQSLGQGLEFLIYFQGNSAPDKSGLPSDRFSAERTGGSVSTLTIQRTQQEDSAVYLCASSLRGEPSYNEQFFGPGTRLTVL.

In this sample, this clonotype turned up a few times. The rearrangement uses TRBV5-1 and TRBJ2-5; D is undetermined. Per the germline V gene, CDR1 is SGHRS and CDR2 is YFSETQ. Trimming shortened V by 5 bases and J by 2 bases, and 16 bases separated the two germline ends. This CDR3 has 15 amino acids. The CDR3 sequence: CASRISTVTQETQYF. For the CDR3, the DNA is TGCGCCAGCAGGATTTCGACGGTAACGCAAGAGACCCAGTACTTC.

CDR3 amino acids: CASSLDLPPSSYEQYF. The DNA for the CDR3 is TGTGCCAGCAGCTTAGACCTTCCGCCAAGCTCCTACGAGCAGTACTTC. The chain combines TRBV7-9 with TRBJ2-7; D gene ambiguous. The V gene lost 1 base and the J gene lost 0 bases, with 13 bases spanning the gap. CDR1 is SEHNR, CDR2 FQNEAQ, per germline (reference sequence). This CDR3 spans 16 amino acids.

CDR3 in amino acids: CASSPGLAPDTQYF. The CDR3 nucleotides read TGTGCCAGCAGCCCGGGACTAGCGCCAGATACGCAGTATTTT. The chain recombines TRBV6-5 with TRBJ2-3; 10 nucleotides align to TRBD2. The CDR3 covers 14 residues. Germline CDR1 reads MNHEY; CDR2 reads SVGAGI. V shed 6 bases, J shed 4 bases, and the junction held 4 bases outside the gene matches.

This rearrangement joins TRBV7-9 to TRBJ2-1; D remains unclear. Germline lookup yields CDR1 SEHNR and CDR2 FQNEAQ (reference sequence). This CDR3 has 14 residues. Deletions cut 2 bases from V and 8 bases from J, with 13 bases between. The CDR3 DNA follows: TGTGCCAGCAGCTTATTTGACCTACTCGATGAGCAGTTCTTC. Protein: CASSLFDLLDEQFF.

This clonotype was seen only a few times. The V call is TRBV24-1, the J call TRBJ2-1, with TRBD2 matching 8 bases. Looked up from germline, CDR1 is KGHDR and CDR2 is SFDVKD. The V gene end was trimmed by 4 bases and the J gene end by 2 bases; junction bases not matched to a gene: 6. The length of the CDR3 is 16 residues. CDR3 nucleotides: TGTGCCACCAGTGACTCCATGACTAGCGCCTACAATGAGCAGTTCTTC. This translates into CATSDSMTSAYNEQFF.

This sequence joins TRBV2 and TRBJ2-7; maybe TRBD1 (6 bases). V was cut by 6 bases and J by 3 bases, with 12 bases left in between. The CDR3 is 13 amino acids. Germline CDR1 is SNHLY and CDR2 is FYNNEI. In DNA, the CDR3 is TGTGCCAGCAGGAGCCGGGACAACTACGAGCAGTACTTC. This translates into CASRSRDNYEQYF.

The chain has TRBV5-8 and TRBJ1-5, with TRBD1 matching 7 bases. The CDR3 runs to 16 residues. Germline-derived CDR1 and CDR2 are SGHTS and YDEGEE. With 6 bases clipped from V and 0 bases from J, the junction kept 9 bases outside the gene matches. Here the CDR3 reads CASTQGQLFSNQPQHF. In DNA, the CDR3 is TGTGCCAGCACCCAGGGACAGTTATTTAGCAATCAGCCCCAGCATTTT.

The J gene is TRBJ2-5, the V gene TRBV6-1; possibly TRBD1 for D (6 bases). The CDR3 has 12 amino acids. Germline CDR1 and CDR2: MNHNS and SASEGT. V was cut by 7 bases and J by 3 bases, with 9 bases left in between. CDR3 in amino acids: CASTKGEETQYF. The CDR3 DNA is TGTGCCAGCACTAAGGGGGAAGAGACCCAGTACTTC.

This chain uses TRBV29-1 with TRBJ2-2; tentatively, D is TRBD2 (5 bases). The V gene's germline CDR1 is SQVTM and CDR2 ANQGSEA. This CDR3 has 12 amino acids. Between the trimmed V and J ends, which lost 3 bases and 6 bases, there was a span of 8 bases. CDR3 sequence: CSVEGDPGELFF. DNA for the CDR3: TGCAGCGTTGAGGGAGACCCCGGGGAGCTGTTTTTT.